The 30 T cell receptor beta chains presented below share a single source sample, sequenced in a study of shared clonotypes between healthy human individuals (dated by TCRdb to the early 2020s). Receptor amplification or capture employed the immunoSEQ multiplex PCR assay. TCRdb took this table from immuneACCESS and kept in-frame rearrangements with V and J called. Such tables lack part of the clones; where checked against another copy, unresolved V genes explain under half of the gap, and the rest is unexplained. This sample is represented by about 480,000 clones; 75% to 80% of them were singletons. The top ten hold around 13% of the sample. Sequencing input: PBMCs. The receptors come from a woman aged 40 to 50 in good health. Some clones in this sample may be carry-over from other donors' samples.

The CDR3 DNA follows: TGTGCCACCAGCAGAGATCGGGCGGGAGCTGGCACAGATACGCAGTATTTT. It is translated as CATSRDRAGAGTDTQYF. The genes are TRBV15 and TRBJ2-3; 7 bases fit TRBD2. The length of the CDR3 is 17 residues. The trim removed 0 bases at V and 1 base at J, leaving 7 bases unmatched. Per the germline V gene, CDR1 is LNHNV and CDR2 is YYDKDF (reference sequence).

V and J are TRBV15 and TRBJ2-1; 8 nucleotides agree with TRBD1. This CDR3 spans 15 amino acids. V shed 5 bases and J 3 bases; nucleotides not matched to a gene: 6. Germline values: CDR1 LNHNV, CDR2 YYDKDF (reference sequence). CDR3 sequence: CATSREQGGYNEQFF. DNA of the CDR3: TGTGCCACCAGCCGCGAACAGGGGGGCTACAATGAGCAGTTCTTC.

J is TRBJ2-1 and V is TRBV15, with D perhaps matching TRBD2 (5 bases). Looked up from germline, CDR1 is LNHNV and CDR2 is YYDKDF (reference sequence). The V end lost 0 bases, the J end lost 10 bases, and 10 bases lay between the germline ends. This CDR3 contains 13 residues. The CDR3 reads CATSRDLAREQFF. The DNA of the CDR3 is TGTGCCACCAGCAGAGATCTAGCCCGGGAGCAGTTCTTC.

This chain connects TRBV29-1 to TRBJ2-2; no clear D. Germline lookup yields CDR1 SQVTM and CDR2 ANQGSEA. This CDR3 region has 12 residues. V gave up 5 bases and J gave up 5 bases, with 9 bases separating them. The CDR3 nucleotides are TGCAGCGTTCGCGTGGGAACCGGGGAGCTGTTTTTT. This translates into CSVRVGTGELFF.

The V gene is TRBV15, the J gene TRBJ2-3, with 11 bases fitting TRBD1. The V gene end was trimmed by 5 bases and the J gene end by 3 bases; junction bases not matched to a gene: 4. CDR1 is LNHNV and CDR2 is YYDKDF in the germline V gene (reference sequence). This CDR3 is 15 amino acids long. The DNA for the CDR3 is TGTGCCACCAGCCGGGACAGGGGGAAAACAGATACGCAGTATTTT. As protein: CATSRDRGKTDTQYF.

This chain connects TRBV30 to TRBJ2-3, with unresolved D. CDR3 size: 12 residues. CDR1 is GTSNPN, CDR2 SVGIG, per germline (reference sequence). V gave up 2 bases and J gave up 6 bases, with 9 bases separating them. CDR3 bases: TGTGCCTGGAGTCCCTCCGCTGATACGCAGTATTTT. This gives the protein CAWSPSADTQYF.

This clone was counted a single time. The CDR3 nucleotides read TGTGCCAGCAGTTCCTCACCCGGGACACGCTATGGCTACACCTTC. Its protein is CASSSSPGTRYGYTF. The chain joins TRBV27 to TRBJ1-2; TRBD1 is a possible D gene (6 bases). The V and J ends lost 4 bases and 4 bases respectively, with 16 bases between them. The CDR3 has 15 residues. The germline gives CDR1 MNHEY, CDR2 SMNVEV (reference sequence).

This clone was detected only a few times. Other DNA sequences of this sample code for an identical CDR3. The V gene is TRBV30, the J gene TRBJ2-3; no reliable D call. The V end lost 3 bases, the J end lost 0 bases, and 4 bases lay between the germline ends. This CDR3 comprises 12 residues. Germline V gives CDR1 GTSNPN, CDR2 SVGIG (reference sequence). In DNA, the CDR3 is TGTGCCTGGAGCGGAAGCACAGATACGCAGTATTTT. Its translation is CAWSGSTDTQYF.

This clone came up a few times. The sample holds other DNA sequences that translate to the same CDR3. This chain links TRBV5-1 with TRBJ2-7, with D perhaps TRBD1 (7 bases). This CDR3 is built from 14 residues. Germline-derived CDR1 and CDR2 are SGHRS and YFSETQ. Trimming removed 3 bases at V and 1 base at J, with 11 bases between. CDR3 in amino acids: CASSSAGQSYEQYF. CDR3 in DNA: TGCGCCAGCAGCTCGGCGGGACAGTCCTACGAGCAGTACTTC.

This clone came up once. The CDR3 DNA follows: TGTGCCAGCAGCTTGGCGGGGAAGTACACAGATACGCAGTATTTT. Translation gives CASSLAGKYTDTQYF. This chain joins TRBV7-2 and TRBJ2-3; D possibly corresponds to TRBD2 (6 bases). CDR1 is SGHTA and CDR2 is FQGNSA in the germline V gene. This CDR3 comprises 15 residues. V lost 3 bases to trimming and J lost 2 bases, with 12 bases between them. Complete variable domain (other parts from reference TRBV7-2 and TRBJ2-3): GAGVSQSPSNKVTEKGKDVELRCDPISGHTALYWYRQSLGQGLEFLIYFQGNSAPDKSGLPSDRFSAERTGGSVSTLTIQRTQQEDSAVYLCASSLAGKYTDTQYFGPGTRLTVL.

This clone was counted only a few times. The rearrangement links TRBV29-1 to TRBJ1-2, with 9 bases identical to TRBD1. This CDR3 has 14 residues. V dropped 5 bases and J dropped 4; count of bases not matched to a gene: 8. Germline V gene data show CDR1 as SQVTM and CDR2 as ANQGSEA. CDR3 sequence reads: CSVSVTGGPYGYTF. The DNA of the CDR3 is TGCAGCGTTTCGGTAACAGGGGGCCCCTATGGCTACACCTTC.

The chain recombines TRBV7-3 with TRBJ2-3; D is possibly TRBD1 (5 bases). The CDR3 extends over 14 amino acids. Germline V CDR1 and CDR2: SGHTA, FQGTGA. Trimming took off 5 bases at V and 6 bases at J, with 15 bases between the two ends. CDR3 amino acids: CASSPGSPGDTQYF. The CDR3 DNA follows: TGTGCCAGCAGCCCAGGGTCCCCCGGGGATACGCAGTATTTT. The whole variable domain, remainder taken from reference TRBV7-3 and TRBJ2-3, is GAGVSQTPSNKVTEKGKYVELRCDPISGHTALYWYRQSLGQGPEFLIYFQGTGAADDSGLPNDRFFAVRPEGSVSTLKIQRTERGDSAVYLCASSPGSPGDTQYFGPGTRLTVL.

DNA for the CDR3: TGTGCCATCAGCCGGGACAACAATCAGCCCCAGCATTTT. Amino acids: CAISRDNNQPQHF. The rearrangement uses TRBV28 and TRBJ1-5, with a tentative D call TRBD1 (6 bases). Germline CDR1 MDHEN, CDR2 SYDVKM. The CDR3 length is 13 residues. Trimming took 10 bases from V and 3 from J, leaving 13 bases between them. The variable domain in full, with the rest retrieved from reference TRBV28 and TRBJ1-5, is DVKVTQSSRYLVKRTGEKVFLECVQDMDHENMFWYRQDPGLGLRLIYFSYDVKMKEKGDIPEGYSVSREKKERFSLILESASTNQTSMYLCAISRDNNQPQHFGDGTRLSIL.

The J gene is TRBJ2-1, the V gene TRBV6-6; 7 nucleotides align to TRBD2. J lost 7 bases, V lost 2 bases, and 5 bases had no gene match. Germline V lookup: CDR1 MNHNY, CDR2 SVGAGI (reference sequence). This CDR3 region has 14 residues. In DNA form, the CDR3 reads TGTGCCAGCAGTTACGAAGTTAGCGGGAATGAGCAGTTCTTC. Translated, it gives CASSYEVSGNEQFF.

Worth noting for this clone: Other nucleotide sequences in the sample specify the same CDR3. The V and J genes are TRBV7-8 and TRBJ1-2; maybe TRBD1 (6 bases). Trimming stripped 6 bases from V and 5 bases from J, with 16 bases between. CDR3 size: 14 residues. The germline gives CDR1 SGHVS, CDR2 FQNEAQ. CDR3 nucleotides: TGTGCCAGCAGTCCCTTCGGGGGCATTTATGGCTACACCTTC. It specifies CASSPFGGIYGYTF. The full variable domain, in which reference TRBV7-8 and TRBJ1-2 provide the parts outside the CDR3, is GAGVSQSPRYKVAKRGQDVALRCDPISGHVSLFWYQQALGQGPEFLTYFQNEAQLDKSGLPSDRFFAERPEGSVSTLKIQRTQQEDSAVYLCASSPFGGIYGYTFGSGTRLTVV.

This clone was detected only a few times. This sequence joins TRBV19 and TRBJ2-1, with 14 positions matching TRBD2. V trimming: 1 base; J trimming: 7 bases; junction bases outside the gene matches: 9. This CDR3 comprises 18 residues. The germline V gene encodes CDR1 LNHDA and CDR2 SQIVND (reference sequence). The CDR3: CASSIVLGLAGALNEQFF. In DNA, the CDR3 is TGTGCCAGTAGTATAGTCCTGGGACTAGCGGGAGCGCTTAATGAGCAGTTCTTC.

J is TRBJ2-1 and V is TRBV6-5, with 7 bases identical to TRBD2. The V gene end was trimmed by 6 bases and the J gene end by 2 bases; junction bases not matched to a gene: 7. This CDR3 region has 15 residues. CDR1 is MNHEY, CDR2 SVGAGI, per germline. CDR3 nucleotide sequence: TGTGCCAGCAGATCCACGGGGGGTGCCTACAATGAGCAGTTCTTC. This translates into CASRSTGGAYNEQFF.

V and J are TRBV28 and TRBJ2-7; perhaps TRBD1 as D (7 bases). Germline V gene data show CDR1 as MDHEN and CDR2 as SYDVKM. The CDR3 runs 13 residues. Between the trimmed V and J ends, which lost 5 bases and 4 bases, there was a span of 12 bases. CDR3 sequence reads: CASSAGQNYEQYF. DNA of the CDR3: TGTGCCAGCAGTGCGGGACAGAATTACGAGCAGTACTTC.

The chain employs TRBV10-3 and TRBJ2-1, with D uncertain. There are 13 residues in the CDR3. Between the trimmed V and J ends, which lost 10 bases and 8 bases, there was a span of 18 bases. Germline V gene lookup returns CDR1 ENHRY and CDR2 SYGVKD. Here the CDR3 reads CATQVLPTHEQFF. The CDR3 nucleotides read TGTGCCACCCAGGTCCTTCCGACCCATGAGCAGTTCTTC.

The CDR3 sequence: CSVATTGGSGYTF. Written as DNA, the CDR3 is TGCAGCGTGGCTACGACAGGGGGGAGCGGCTACACCTTC. This chain joins TRBV29-1 and TRBJ1-2; 9 nucleotides align to TRBD1. The V segment lost 6 bases and the J segment 8 bases; nucleotides outside the gene matches: 10. The CDR3 has 13 residues. From germline, CDR1 is SQVTM and CDR2 ANQGSEA.

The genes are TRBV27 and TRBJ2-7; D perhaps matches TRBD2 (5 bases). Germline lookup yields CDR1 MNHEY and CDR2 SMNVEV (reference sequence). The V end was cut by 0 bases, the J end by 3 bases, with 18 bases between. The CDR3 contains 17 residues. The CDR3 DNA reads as TGTGCCAGCAGTTTATCGGTGGGCATCGCCGGGAACTACGAGCAGTACTTC. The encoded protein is CASSLSVGIAGNYEQYF.

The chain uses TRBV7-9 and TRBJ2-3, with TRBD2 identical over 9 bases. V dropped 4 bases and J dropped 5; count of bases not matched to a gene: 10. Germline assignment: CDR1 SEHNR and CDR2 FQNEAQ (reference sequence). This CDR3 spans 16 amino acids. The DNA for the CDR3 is TGTGCCAGCAGCTATCCGACTAGCGGCGGGCTAGATACGCAGTATTTT. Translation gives CASSYPTSGGLDTQYF.

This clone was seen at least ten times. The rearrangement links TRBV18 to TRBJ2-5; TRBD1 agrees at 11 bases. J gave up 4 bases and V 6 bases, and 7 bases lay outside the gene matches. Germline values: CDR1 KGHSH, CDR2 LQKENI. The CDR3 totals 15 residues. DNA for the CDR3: TGTGCCAGCTCCCCCCGGGACAGGGGGGTAGAGACCCAGTACTTC. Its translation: CASSPRDRGVETQYF. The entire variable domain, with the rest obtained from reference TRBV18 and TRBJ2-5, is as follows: NAGVMQNPRHLVRRRGQEARLRCSPMKGHSHVYWYRQLPEEGLKFMVYLQKENIIDESGMPKERFSAEFPKEGPSILRIQQVVRGDSAAYFCASSPRDRGVETQYFGPGTRLLVL.

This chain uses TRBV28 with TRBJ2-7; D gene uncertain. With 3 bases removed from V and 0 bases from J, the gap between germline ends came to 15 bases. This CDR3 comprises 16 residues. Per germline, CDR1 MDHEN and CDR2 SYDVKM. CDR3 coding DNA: TGTGCCAGCAGTTTCGGCCCGACCAGGAGCTCCTACGAGCAGTACTTC. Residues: CASSFGPTRSSYEQYF.

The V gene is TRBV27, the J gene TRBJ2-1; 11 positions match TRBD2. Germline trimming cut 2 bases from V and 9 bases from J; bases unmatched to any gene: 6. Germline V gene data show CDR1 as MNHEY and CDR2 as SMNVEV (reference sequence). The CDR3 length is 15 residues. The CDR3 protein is CASSLGLAGGSEQFF. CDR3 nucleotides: TGTGCCAGCAGTTTAGGGCTAGCGGGAGGTTCTGAGCAGTTCTTC.

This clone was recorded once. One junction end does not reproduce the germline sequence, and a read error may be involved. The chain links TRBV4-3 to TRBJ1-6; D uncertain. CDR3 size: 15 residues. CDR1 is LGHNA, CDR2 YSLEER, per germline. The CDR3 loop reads CASGQVWRNNSPLHF. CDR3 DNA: TGCGCCAGCGGCCAAGTGTGGCGGAATAATTCACCCCTCCACTTT.

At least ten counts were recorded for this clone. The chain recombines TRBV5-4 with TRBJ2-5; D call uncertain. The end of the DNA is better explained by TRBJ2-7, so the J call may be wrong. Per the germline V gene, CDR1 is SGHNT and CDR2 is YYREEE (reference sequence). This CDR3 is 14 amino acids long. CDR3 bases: TGTGCCAGCAGCTTGGGGCAATGGAAGGGCGAGCAGTACTTC. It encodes CASSLGQWKGEQYF.

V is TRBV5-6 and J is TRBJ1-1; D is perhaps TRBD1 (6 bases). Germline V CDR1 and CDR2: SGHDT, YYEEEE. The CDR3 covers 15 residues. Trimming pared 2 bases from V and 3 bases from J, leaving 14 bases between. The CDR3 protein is CASSFLPGGHTEAFF. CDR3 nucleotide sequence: TGTGCCAGCAGCTTCTTGCCCGGGGGCCACACTGAAGCTTTCTTT.

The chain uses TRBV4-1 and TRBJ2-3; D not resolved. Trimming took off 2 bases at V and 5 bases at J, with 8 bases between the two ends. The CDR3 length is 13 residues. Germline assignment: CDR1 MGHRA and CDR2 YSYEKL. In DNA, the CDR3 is TGCGCCAGCAGCCAAAGAGGAAGAGATACGCAGTATTTT. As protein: CASSQRGRDTQYF.

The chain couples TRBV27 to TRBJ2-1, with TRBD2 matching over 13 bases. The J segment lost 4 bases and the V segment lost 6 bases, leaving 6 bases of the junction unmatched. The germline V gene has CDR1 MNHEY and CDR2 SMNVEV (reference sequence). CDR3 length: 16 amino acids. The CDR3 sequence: CASRSGTSGIYNEQFF. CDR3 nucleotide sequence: TGTGCCAGCAGATCCGGGACTAGCGGGATTTACAATGAGCAGTTCTTC.